The TCR beta chain described here comes from a study of shared clonotypes between healthy human individuals. Naivety among CD8 cells was defined by CD45RO negativity and positive CCR7 selection, thereby excluding terminally differentiated effector memory CD45RA+ cells. Here immunoSEQ multiplex PCR was the method, and the copy in TCRdb shows in-frame clones only, minus some. The sample records around 600,000 clones, roughly 95% being singletons. V was cut by 8 bases and J by 6 bases, with 14 bases left in between. This CDR3 contains 13 residues. CDR1 and CDR2 (germline): MNHEY, SMNVEV (reference sequence).

Sequencing was performed on naive CD8+ T cells sorted from blood. The V call is TRBV27, the J call TRBJ2-1, with a tentative D call TRBD1 (5 bases). This TCR was sampled from a woman aged 25 to 39 in good health. The CDR3 is CASLGQGANEQFF. CDR3 nucleotide sequence: TGTGCCAGCTTAGGTCAGGGTGCCAATGAGCAGTTCTTC.